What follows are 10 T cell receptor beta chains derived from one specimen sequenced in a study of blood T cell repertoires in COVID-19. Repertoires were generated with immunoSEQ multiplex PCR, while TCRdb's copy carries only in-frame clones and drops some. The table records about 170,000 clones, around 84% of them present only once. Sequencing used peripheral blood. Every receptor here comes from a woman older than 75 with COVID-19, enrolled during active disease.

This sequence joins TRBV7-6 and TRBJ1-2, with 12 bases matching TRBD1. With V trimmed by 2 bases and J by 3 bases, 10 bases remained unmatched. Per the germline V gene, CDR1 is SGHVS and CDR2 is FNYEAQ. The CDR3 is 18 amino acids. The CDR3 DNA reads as TGTGCCAGCAGCTTAAGGGGGGGACAGGGGGCGCGAGACTATGGCTACACCTTC. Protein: CASSLRGGQGARDYGYTF.

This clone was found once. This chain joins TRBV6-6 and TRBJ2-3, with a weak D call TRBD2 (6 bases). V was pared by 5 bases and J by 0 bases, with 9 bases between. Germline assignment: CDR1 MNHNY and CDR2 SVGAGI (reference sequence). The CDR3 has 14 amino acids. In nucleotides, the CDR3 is TGTGCCAGCAGTACTAGCCGGAGCACAGATACGCAGTATTTT. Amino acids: CASSTSRSTDTQYF.

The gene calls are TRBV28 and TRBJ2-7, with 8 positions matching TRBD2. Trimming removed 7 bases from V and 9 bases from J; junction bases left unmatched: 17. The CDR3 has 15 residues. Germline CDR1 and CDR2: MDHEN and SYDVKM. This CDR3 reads CASTSGEGLVRRQYF. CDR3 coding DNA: TGTGCCAGCACCAGTGGGGAGGGACTAGTTCGTCGGCAGTACTTC.

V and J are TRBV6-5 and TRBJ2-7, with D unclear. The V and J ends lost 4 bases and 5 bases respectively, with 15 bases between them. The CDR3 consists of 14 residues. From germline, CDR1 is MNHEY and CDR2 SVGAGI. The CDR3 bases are TGTGCCAGCAGTTGGTATAACAGAATGGACGAGCAGTACTTC. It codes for CASSWYNRMDEQYF.

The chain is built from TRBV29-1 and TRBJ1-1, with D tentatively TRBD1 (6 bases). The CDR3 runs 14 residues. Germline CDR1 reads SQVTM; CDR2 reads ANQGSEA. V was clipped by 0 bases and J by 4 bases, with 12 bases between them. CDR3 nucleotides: TGCAGCGTTGAAGATCGGGGGGGGCTCACTGAAGCTTTCTTT. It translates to CSVEDRGGLTEAFF.

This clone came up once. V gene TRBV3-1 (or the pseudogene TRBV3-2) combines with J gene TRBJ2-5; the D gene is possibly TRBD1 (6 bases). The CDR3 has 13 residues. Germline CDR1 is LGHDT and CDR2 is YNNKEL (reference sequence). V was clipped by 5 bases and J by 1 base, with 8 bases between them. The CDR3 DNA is TGTGCCAGCAGCACAGGGATCCAAGAGACCCAGTACTTC. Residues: CASSTGIQETQYF.

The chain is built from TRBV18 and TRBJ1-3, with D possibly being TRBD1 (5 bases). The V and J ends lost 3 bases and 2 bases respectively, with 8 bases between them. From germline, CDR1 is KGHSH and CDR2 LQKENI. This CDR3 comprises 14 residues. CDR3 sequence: CASSPAGPGNTIYF. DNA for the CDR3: TGTGCCAGCTCACCGGCGGGGCCTGGAAACACCATATATTTT.

The CDR3 region has the DNA TGCGCCAGCAGCCCCGCGGCCACGATCTCCGAGCAGTACTTC. Amino acids: CASSPAATISEQYF. The V and J genes are TRBV4-1 and TRBJ2-7; D is uncertain. The germline CDR1 and CDR2 sequences are MGHRA and YSYEKL. V lost 4 bases, J lost 6 bases, and 16 bases lay in between. There are 14 residues in the CDR3.

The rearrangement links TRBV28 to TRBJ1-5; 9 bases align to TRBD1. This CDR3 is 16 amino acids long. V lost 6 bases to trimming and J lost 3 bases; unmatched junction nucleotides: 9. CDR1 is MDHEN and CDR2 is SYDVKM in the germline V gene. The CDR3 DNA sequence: TGTGCCAGCAGCCTACTCGGGACAGGGAACAATCAGCCCCAGCATTTT. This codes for CASSLLGTGNNQPQHF.

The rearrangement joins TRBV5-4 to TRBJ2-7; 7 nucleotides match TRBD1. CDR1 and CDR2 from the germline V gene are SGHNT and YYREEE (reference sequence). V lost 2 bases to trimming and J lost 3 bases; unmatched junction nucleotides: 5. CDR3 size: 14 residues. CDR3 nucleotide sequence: TGTGCCAGCAGCTTAAAGGGGGCGATCTACGAGCAGTACTTC. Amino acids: CASSLKGAIYEQYF.